Within the sample, the clone carrying this T cell receptor beta chain is medium-sized. These data originate in a study of immune characterization of retroperitoneal liposarcoma. A single record per CDR3 protein comes from TCRdb applying MiXCR to the PCR reads. The sample lists under 20,000 distinct CDR3 sequences; under 45% were seen once. Trimming left V 5 bases short and J 5 bases short, with 9 bases between. This CDR3 is 12 amino acids long. Germline CDR1 is SGHTA and CDR2 is FQGNSA. The sample consisted of blood. The clonotype originates from a male donor with retroperitoneal liposarcoma. V usage is TRBV7-2 and J usage is TRBJ2-5, with no clear D. CDR3 DNA: TGTGCCAGCAGCCCTCTATGGGAGACCCAGTACTTC. Translation: CASSPLWETQYF. Full variable domain (remainder filled in from reference TRBV7-2 and TRBJ2-5): GAGVSQSPSNKVTEKGKDVELRCDPISGHTALYWYRQSLGQGLEFLIYFQGNSAPDKSGLPSDRFSAERTGGSVSTLTIQRTQQEDSAVYLCASSPLWETQYFGPGTRLLVL.